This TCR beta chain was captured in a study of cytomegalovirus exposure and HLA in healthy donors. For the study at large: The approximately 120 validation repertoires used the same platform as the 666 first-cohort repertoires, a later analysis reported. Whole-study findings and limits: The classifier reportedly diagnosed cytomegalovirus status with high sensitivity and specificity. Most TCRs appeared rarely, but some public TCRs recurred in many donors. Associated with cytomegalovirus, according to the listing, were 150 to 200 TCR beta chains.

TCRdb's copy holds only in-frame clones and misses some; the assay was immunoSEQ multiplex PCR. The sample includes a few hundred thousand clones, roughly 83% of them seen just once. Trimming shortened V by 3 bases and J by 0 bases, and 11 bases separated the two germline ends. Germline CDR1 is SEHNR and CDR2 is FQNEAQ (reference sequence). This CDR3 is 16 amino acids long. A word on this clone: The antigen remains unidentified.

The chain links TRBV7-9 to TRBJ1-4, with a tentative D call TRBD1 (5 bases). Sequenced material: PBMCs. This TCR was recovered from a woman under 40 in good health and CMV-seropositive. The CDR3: CASSFPGGATNEKLFF. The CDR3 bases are TGTGCCAGCAGCTTCCCCGGGGGGGCAACTAATGAAAAACTGTTTTTT.